Each of the 20 T cell receptor beta chains below was sequenced from the same sample in a study of glioma-infiltrating T cells. Amplification of TCR alpha and beta CDR3 regions from RNA used iRepertoire nested multiplex PCR. TCRdb reanalysed the multiplex PCR reads using MiXCR and keeps one entry per CDR3 protein. The sample includes roughly 190,000 distinct CDR3 sequences, approximately 30% seen only once; the top ten take 20%. Sequenced: glioma tissue, nonneoplastic brain tissue, or PBMCs (not recorded which). These receptors came from a human donor with low-grade glioma or glioblastoma, undergoing nonglioma brain surgery, or in good health (not recorded which).

The sample holds many counts of this clonotype. The chain combines TRBV29-1 with TRBJ2-1; TRBD2 matches at 9 bases. Looked up from germline, CDR1 is SQVTM and CDR2 is ANQGSEA. Unmatched junction bases numbered 7, after V lost 6 bases and J lost 1 base. The CDR3 runs 15 residues. The CDR3 spells CSVWGSGSSYNEQFF. The CDR3 bases are TGCAGCGTGTGGGGTAGCGGGAGTTCCTACAATGAGCAGTTCTTC.

The rearrangement uses TRBV6-4 and TRBJ2-1; D remains ambiguous. The V and J ends lost 0 bases and 0 bases respectively, with 9 bases between them. This CDR3 comprises 16 residues. In germline, CDR1 is MRHNA, CDR2 SNTAGT. The CDR3 nucleotides read TGTGCCAGCAGTGACTCATCCGCGAGCTCCTACAATGAGCAGTTCTTC. Its translation is CASSDSSASSYNEQFF.

Comment on this clonotype: This may be a read error, as it is one base from a much larger clone. The J gene is TRBJ2-1, the V gene TRBV19; D unresolved. The CDR3 totals 14 residues. Germline lookup yields CDR1 LNHDA and CDR2 SQIVND (reference sequence). CDR3 amino acids: CASSPFSSYNEHFF. CDR3 DNA sequence: TGTGCCAGTAGTCCGTTCAGCTCCTACAATGAGCATTTCTTC.

At least ten counts were recorded for this clonotype. V and J are TRBV7-2 and TRBJ1-2; D remains ambiguous. CDR3 size: 14 residues. The V gene's germline CDR1 is SGHTA and CDR2 FQGNSA. V was pared by 5 bases and J by 1 base, with 11 bases between. The CDR3 nucleotides are TGTGCCAGCAGCCCCCTTACCCGTAACTATGGCTACACCTTC. It encodes CASSPLTRNYGYTF.

This clonotype was counted many times. The chain is built from TRBV6-1 and TRBJ1-1, with D uncertain. The CDR3 sequence is 12 residues long. The germline V gene encodes CDR1 MNHNS and CDR2 SASEGT. V was pared by 9 bases and J by 1 base, with 9 bases between. Here the CDR3 DNA reads TGTGCCAGTCGTTCACAGAACACTGAAGCTTTCTTT. Translation gives CASRSQNTEAFF.

With regard to this clonotype: The conserved closing phenylalanine or tryptophan is absent in this CDR3, likely reflecting a read error. The chain is built from TRBV27 and TRBJ2-1; D is possibly TRBD1 (6 bases). Trimming pared 2 bases from V and 12 bases from J, leaving 14 bases between. The CDR3 length is 13 residues. The V gene's germline CDR1 is MNHEY and CDR2 SMNVEV (reference sequence). CDR3 nucleotide sequence: TGTGCCAGCAGTTTAAATCCCAACAGGGCGCAGTTCCTC. Protein: CASSLNPNRAQFL.

This clonotype was observed a few times. The V call is TRBV12-3 or TRBV12-4, the J call TRBJ2-1; no clear D. This CDR3 has 17 residues. V lost 3 bases, J lost 4 bases, and 19 bases lay in between. CDR3 residues: CASSFSLHLPRYNEQFF. The DNA for the CDR3 is TGTGCCAGCAGTTTTTCCCTCCACCTGCCCCGGTACAATGAGCAGTTCTTC.

This clonotype has at least ten counts. This chain connects TRBV20-1 to TRBJ2-1; a weak D match, TRBD2 (7 bases). The CDR3 contains 13 residues. The germline V gene has CDR1 DFQATT and CDR2 SNEGSKA (reference sequence). Trimming took 3 bases from V and 7 from J, leaving 13 bases between them. The CDR3 is CSARGGARNEQFF. The CDR3, as DNA: TGCAGTGCTAGGGGGGGGGCTCGGAATGAGCAGTTCTTC.

This clonotype was found many times. The chain joins TRBV6-1 to TRBJ1-2; tentative D call: TRBD1 (5 bases). V lost 6 bases, J lost 0 bases, and 14 bases lay in between. The CDR3 is 15 residues long. Germline CDR1 and CDR2: MNHNS and SASEGT. CDR3 sequence reads: CASRPGTEANYGYTF. The CDR3 DNA reads TGTGCCAGCAGACCCGGGACGGAAGCTAACTATGGCTACACCTTC.

This clonotype was counted between two and nine times. This rearrangement joins TRBV7-3 to TRBJ2-1, with 13 bases identical to TRBD2. V lost 6 bases, J lost 10 bases, and 9 bases stayed unmatched. CDR1 is SGHTA, CDR2 FQGTGA, per germline. The CDR3 totals 15 residues. CDR3 protein: CASRSPGLAGNEQFF. CDR3 coding DNA: TGTGCCAGCAGATCCCCGGGACTAGCGGGAAACGAGCAGTTCTTC.

This clonotype was detected ten times or more. The chain joins TRBV6-6 to TRBJ1-2; weak D call: TRBD1 (6 bases). V lost 2 bases, J lost 8 bases, and 18 bases lay in between. Germline V gene sequence: CDR1 MNHNY, CDR2 SVGAGI (reference sequence). This CDR3 comprises 15 residues. CDR3 coding DNA: TGTGCCAGCAGTTACGTACCCGGGGACATAGGAGGCTACACCTTC. Its translation is CASSYVPGDIGGYTF.

The chain has TRBV5-5 and TRBJ2-7, with D uncertain. Trimming stripped 0 bases from V and 3 bases from J, with 13 bases between. The CDR3 covers 15 residues. CDR1 is SGHKS and CDR2 is YYEKEE in the germline V gene (reference sequence). The CDR3 sequence is CASSLERVLDYEQYF. In DNA, the CDR3 is TGTGCCAGCAGCTTGGAAAGGGTTCTCGACTACGAGCAGTACTTC.

The sample holds many counts of this clonotype. This chain uses TRBV5-4 with TRBJ2-5, with 9 bases fitting TRBD1. The trim removed 0 bases at V and 1 base at J, leaving 7 bases unmatched. CDR1 and CDR2 from the germline V gene are SGHNT and YYREEE (reference sequence). The CDR3 consists of 17 residues. CDR3 in DNA: TGTGCCAGCAGCTTGGCTGGGACAGGGATGATCCAAGAGACCCAGTACTTC. Residues: CASSLAGTGMIQETQYF.

At least ten counts were recorded for this clonotype. The DNA of the CDR3 is TGTGCCAGCAGTGAATTCTGGGTTTTGAACACTGAAGCTTTCTTT. Translation: CASSEFWVLNTEAFF. V is TRBV6-1 and J is TRBJ1-1; no clear D gene. V dropped 2 bases and J dropped 0 bases, with 10 bases sitting between them. CDR1 and CDR2 from the germline V gene are MNHNS and SASEGT. This CDR3 has 15 amino acids.

The chain uses TRBV5-4 and TRBJ2-3, with TRBD1 matching over 7 bases. CDR3 length: 15 residues. The trim removed 4 bases at V and 2 bases at J, leaving 7 bases unmatched. Germline values: CDR1 SGHNT, CDR2 YYREEE (reference sequence). CDR3 nucleotide sequence: TGTGCCAGCAGCGTTCGGACAGGATCCACAGATACGCAGTATTTT. Translation: CASSVRTGSTDTQYF. Variable domain in full (rest from reference TRBV5-4 and TRBJ2-3): ETGVTQSPTHLIKTRGQQVTLRCSSQSGHNTVSWYQQALGQGPQFIFQYYREEENGRGNFPPRFSGLQFPNYSSELNVNALELDDSALYLCASSVRTGSTDTQYFGPGTRLTVL.

About this clonotype itself: One end of the junction fails to match germline, which may point to a read error. The J gene is TRBJ2-3, the V gene TRBV4-1; TRBD2 matches at 7 bases. Germline CDR1 is MGHRA and CDR2 is YSYEKL. CDR3 size: 18 residues. CDR3 sequence: CASSQGELAMTSIDTQYF. The CDR3 DNA follows: TGCGCCAGCAGCCAAGGGGAACTAGCCATGACTAGCATAGATACGCAGTATTTT.

This sequence joins TRBV28 and TRBJ1-2; 9 bases match TRBD1. V shed 5 bases and J 7 bases; nucleotides not matched to a gene: 8. The CDR3 consists of 14 residues. Germline CDR1 and CDR2: MDHEN and SYDVKM. The CDR3 nucleotides are TGTGCCAGCAGTCAAACAGGGGGCGCATCTGGCTACACCTTC. It codes for CASSQTGGASGYTF.

This clonotype was seen many times. The chain uses TRBV29-1 and TRBJ2-1; 10 positions match TRBD2. The germline CDR1 and CDR2 sequences are SQVTM and ANQGSEA. The J segment lost 2 bases and the V segment lost 3 bases, leaving 4 bases of the junction unmatched. CDR3 length equals 15 residues. The CDR3 nucleotides read TGCAGCGTTGATACTAGCGGGGAACCCTACAATGAGCAGTTCTTC. Its translation is CSVDTSGEPYNEQFF.

This clonotype was observed many times. The V and J genes are TRBV7-2 and TRBJ2-7; TRBD2 might be the D (6 bases). CDR1 and CDR2 (germline): SGHTA, FQGNSA. The CDR3 spans 14 residues. With 2 bases removed from V and 3 bases from J, the gap between germline ends came to 11 bases. CDR3 protein: CASSLILGGYEQYF. CDR3 nucleotides: TGTGCCAGCAGCTTAATCCTGGGAGGCTACGAGCAGTACTTC.

This clonotype was detected ten times or more. V gene TRBV28 combines with J gene TRBJ2-7, with D tentatively TRBD1 or TRBD2 (6 bases each). Looked up from germline, CDR1 is MDHEN and CDR2 is SYDVKM. The CDR3 is 14 amino acids. Trimming removed 6 bases from V and 3 bases from J, with 15 bases in between. The CDR3 loop reads CASREGGALYEQYF. CDR3 coding DNA: TGTGCCAGCAGGGAGGGGGGTGCCCTCTACGAGCAGTACTTC.